A selection of T cell receptor beta chains follows, all from one sample in a study of blood T cells in healthy people across ages. Each CDR3 protein gets one entry after TCRdb re-called the 5' RACE reads with MiXCR. The sample yields hundreds of thousands of distinct CDR3 sequences, about 32% seen once. The sample was blood. The receptors were sampled from a woman older than 75 in good health. Each CDR3 is given with its conserved first and last residue. A D gene is named only where the DNA matches it firmly. Clone size is stated in some rows and not others, as once, few, many or a class when expanded.

j_gene: TRBJ2-1; v_gene: TRBV6-2/TRBV6-3; d_gene: TRBD1; abundance: many; CDR3aa: CASSYSGSGDRGRQFF; CDR3nt: TGTGCTAGCAGTTACTCTGGTTCGGGGGACAGGGGGCGGCAGTTCTTC
j_gene: TRBJ1-3; v_gene: TRBV3-1; d_gene: -; abundance: once; CDR3aa: CASSPPGDLGNTIYF; CDR3nt: TGTGCCAGCAGCCCCCCCGGCGACCTCGGGAACACCATATATTTT
j_gene: TRBJ2-3; v_gene: TRBV7-2; d_gene: -; abundance: many; CDR3aa: CASSLDRTDTQYF; CDR3nt: TGTGCCAGCAGCTTAGATCGCACAGATACGCAGTATTTT
j_gene: TRBJ2-1; v_gene: TRBV4-1; d_gene: -; abundance: many; CDR3aa: CASSQDPGTPREQFF; CDR3nt: TGCGCCAGCAGCCAAGATCCAGGGACCCCTCGGGAGCAGTTCTTC
j_gene: TRBJ2-5; v_gene: TRBV4-1; d_gene: -; abundance: -; CDR3aa: CASSQAIGVSPEETQYF; CDR3nt: TGCGCCAGCAGCCAAGCTATCGGGGTAAGCCCAGAAGAGACCCAGTACTTC
j_gene: TRBJ2-3; v_gene: TRBV20-1; d_gene: TRBD2; abundance: many; CDR3aa: CSAPLGAPSYGSVAGRATDTQYF; CDR3nt: TGCAGTGCTCCCCTAGGGGCCCCTTCGTACGGTAGTGTAGCGGGGAGGGCCACAGATACGCAGTATTTT
j_gene: TRBJ2-5; v_gene: TRBV7-2; d_gene: -; abundance: -; CDR3aa: CGSSLQGYQETQYF; CDR3nt: TGTGGCAGCAGCCTGCAGGGGTACCAAGAGACCCAGTACTTC
j_gene: TRBJ2-7; v_gene: TRBV18; d_gene: TRBD1; abundance: many; CDR3aa: CASSLALGQGAYYEQYF; CDR3nt: TGTGCCAGCTCACTGGCACTGGGACAGGGGGCGTACTACGAGCAGTACTTC
j_gene: TRBJ2-3; v_gene: TRBV2; d_gene: -; abundance: -; CDR3aa: CASSARGGSTQYF; CDR3nt: TGTGCCAGCAGTGCCAGGGGGGGAAGTACGCAGTATTTT
j_gene: TRBJ1-2; v_gene: TRBV6-2/TRBV6-3; d_gene: -; abundance: many; CDR3aa: CASSTGIYGYTF; CDR3nt: TGTGCCAGCAGTACAGGGATCTATGGCTACACCTTC
j_gene: TRBJ2-7; v_gene: TRBV5-1; d_gene: -; abundance: -; CDR3aa: CASSLPAGYEQYF; CDR3nt: TGCGCCAGCAGCTTGCCAGCCGGCTACGAGCAGTACTTC
j_gene: TRBJ1-1; v_gene: TRBV11-2; d_gene: -; abundance: many; CDR3aa: CASSLGDFTEAFF; CDR3nt: TGTGCCAGCAGCTTGGGGGACTTCACTGAAGCTTTCTTT
j_gene: TRBJ2-5; v_gene: TRBV3-1; d_gene: -; abundance: many; CDR3aa: CASSKKGTQYF; CDR3nt: TGTGCCAGCAGCAAAAAGGGGACCCAGTACTTC
j_gene: TRBJ1-1; v_gene: TRBV29-1; d_gene: TRBD1; abundance: few; CDR3aa: CSGATGGMNTEAFF; CDR3nt: TGCAGCGGCGCAACAGGGGGCATGAACACTGAAGCTTTCTTT
j_gene: TRBJ1-2; v_gene: TRBV7-2; d_gene: TRBD1; abundance: many; CDR3aa: CASSPQVDRGGYGYTF; CDR3nt: TGTGCCAGCAGCCCACAGGTGGACAGGGGTGGCTATGGCTACACCTTC
j_gene: TRBJ2-7; v_gene: TRBV11-2; d_gene: -; abundance: many; CDR3aa: CASSLAGLGMGVYEQYF; CDR3nt: TGTGCCAGCAGCTTAGCTGGTCTGGGTATGGGAGTCTACGAGCAGTACTTC
j_gene: TRBJ2-7; v_gene: TRBV6-6; d_gene: -; abundance: once; CDR3aa: CASSNRDLYEQYF; CDR3nt: TGTGCCAGCAGTAACCGGGACCTCTACGAGCAGTACTTC
j_gene: TRBJ1-1; v_gene: TRBV6-5; d_gene: TRBD1; abundance: few; CDR3aa: CASSLDRMNTEAFF; CDR3nt: TGTGCCAGCAGTTTGGACAGGATGAACACTGAAGCTTTCTTT
j_gene: TRBJ1-1; v_gene: TRBV20-1; d_gene: -; abundance: few; CDR3aa: CSAIDRNTEAFF; CDR3nt: TGCAGTGCTATCGACAGGAACACTGAAGCTTTCTTT
j_gene: TRBJ2-3; v_gene: TRBV9; d_gene: -; abundance: many; CDR3aa: CASSRSDRTNTDTQYF; CDR3nt: TGTGCCAGCAGCCGTTCTGACAGAACAAACACAGATACGCAGTATTTT
j_gene: TRBJ2-2; v_gene: TRBV20-1; d_gene: TRBD2; abundance: few; CDR3aa: CSARPAGPSGGELFF; CDR3nt: TGCAGTGCTAGACCAGCGGGGCCTTCGGGCGGGGAGCTGTTTTTT
j_gene: TRBJ2-7; v_gene: TRBV7-6; d_gene: -; abundance: -; CDR3aa: CASSSTARSEQYF; CDR3nt: TGTGCCAGCAGCTCTACTGCTAGGAGCGAGCAGTACTTC
j_gene: TRBJ2-1; v_gene: TRBV11-1; d_gene: TRBD2; abundance: many; CDR3aa: CASSPGLAGGFYNEQFF; CDR3nt: TGTGCCAGCAGCCCCGGACTAGCGGGGGGCTTTTACAATGAGCAGTTCTTC
j_gene: TRBJ2-7; v_gene: TRBV11-2; d_gene: -; abundance: many; CDR3aa: CASGDRDFSYEQYF; CDR3nt: TGTGCCAGCGGAGACAGAGACTTCTCCTACGAGCAGTACTTC
j_gene: TRBJ2-7; v_gene: TRBV15; d_gene: TRBD1; abundance: many; CDR3aa: CATGPWDRRNYEQYF; CDR3nt: TGTGCCACCGGGCCCTGGGACAGGAGAAACTACGAGCAGTACTTC
j_gene: TRBJ1-1; v_gene: TRBV7-2; d_gene: -; abundance: once; CDR3aa: CASSLAAYTEAFF; CDR3nt: TGTGCCAGCAGCTTAGCTGCCTACACTGAAGCTTTCTTT
j_gene: TRBJ2-2; v_gene: TRBV5-1; d_gene: -; abundance: few; CDR3aa: CASSGKPGELFF; CDR3nt: TGCGCCAGCAGCGGGAAACCCGGGGAGCTGTTTTTT
j_gene: TRBJ2-7; v_gene: TRBV20-1; d_gene: TRBD2; abundance: many; CDR3aa: CSARGLAGVIYEQYF; CDR3nt: TGCAGTGCTAGAGGACTAGCGGGGGTGATCTACGAGCAGTACTTC
j_gene: TRBJ2-1; v_gene: TRBV20-1; d_gene: TRBD1; abundance: -; CDR3aa: CSAQRGGPFYEQFF; CDR3nt: TGCAGTGCCCAGCGAGGGGGCCCGTTCTACGAGCAGTTCTTC
j_gene: TRBJ1-1; v_gene: TRBV4-1; d_gene: -; abundance: many; CDR3aa: CASSPEPNRNTEAFF; CDR3nt: TGCGCCAGCAGCCCGGAGCCGAACAGGAACACTGAAGCTTTCTTT
j_gene: TRBJ2-6; v_gene: TRBV11-2; d_gene: -; abundance: -; CDR3aa: CAGSLGQTRANVLTF; CDR3nt: TGTGCCGGCAGCTTAGGCCAAACTAGGGCCAACGTCCTGACTTTC